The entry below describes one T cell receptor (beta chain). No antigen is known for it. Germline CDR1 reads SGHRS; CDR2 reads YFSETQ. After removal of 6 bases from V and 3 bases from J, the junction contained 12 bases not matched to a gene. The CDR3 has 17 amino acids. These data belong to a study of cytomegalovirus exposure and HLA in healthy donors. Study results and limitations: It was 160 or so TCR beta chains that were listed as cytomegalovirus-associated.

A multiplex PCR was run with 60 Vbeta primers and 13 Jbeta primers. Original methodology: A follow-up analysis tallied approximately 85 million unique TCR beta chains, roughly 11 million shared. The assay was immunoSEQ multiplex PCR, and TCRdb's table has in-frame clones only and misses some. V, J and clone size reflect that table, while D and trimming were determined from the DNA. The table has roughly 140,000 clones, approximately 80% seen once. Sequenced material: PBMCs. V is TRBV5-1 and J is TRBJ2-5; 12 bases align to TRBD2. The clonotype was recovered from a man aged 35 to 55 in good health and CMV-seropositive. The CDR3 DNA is TGCGCCAGCAAGGTCCAGGTTGGACTAGCGGGAAAAGAGACCCAGTACTTC. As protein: CASKVQVGLAGKETQYF.